The TCR beta chain described here comes from a study of cytomegalovirus exposure and HLA in healthy donors (dated by TCRdb to 2015 to 2018). About the study as a whole: According to an earlier analysis of 587 of the donors, about 179 million T cells yielded roughly 110 million unique TCR beta sequences and about 300 Gb of sequence data. An early release covering about 600 HLA-typed donors comprised approximately 290 gigabases of sequencing data and 85 million or so unique TCR sequences. Of the 300 to 450 genotyped donors, 70% to 90% were placed in the genetic ancestry cluster associated with self-reported Caucasian donors. Rather than drawing on any new phenotypic data, the later analysis identified candidate immune exposures from TCR beta sequences and the way those sequences occurred across donors. On average, over 200,000 unique TCR beta nucleotide sequences were sequenced per donor among some 430 genotyped donors of the cohort, with roughly 18% of those sequences being non-productive. Genome-wide SNP genotypes for about three fifths of the roughly 700 donors were used in a later genetic analysis, which treated that subset as a discovery cohort. Because of strong linkage in the cohort, roughly five DR-DQ haplotypes were treated as single units for association and clustering. To study patterns of TCR occurrence, a later analysis re-analyzed previously published TCR beta repertoires from just over 650 donors and added high-resolution HLA genotyping. The study used immunosequencing to profile the T cell repertoires of several hundred subjects and linked those repertoires to cytomegalovirus serostatus. In an earlier analysis of a few hundred of the donors, high-throughput TCR beta sequencing was used to judge whether each TCR beta V gene segment behaved as functional or pseudogenic. Besides the first cohort of some 670 subjects, a separate validation cohort made up of over a hundred different subjects was used. The number of donors typed differed by locus, with roughly 629-640 for A, B, C, DRB1 and DQB1, 522 for DQA1, over 600 for DPA1, and around 460 for DPB1. The study combined high-throughput TCR immunosequencing, statistical association of individual TCRs with disease status, and machine learning to predict cytomegalovirus infection status. Both class I and class II loci were covered by HLA typing, at four-digit resolution. The study was designed to test whether signatures of past pathogen exposure could be identified by cataloging public T cell receptors. All discovery cohort repertoires had been generated on a single sequencing platform. Donor age, sex, ethnicity and CMV serostatus were compiled together with the repertoire data. What the research found in general, with its limitations: In a later analysis, several top co-occurrence clusters were reported to appear linked to parvovirus B19, influenza, CMV and Epstein-Barr virus. According to the authors, the approach could potentially be generalized to other disease states and immunological phenotypes. Strong co-occurrence of HLA alleles, especially DR and DQ, made assigning TCR associations to individual alleles difficult. Cytomegalovirus status was reported to be diagnosed by the classifier with high specificity and sensitivity in both the original and validation cohorts. In the study, approximately 150 TCR beta chains were listed as associated with cytomegalovirus. A few of the identified cytomegalovirus-associated TCR beta chains were confirmed in vitro to be specific for cytomegalovirus antigens. In a later analysis, HLA-associated TCR beta chains were found to be more clonally expanded and to have lower generation probabilities than equally common non-associated chains. A later analysis found that most CMV-associated TCR beta chains appeared HLA-restricted, with HLA associations seemingly driven largely by CMV exposure. A group of highly shared sequence variants was considered likely to be a technical artifact of the sequencing pipeline. In an earlier analysis of some 640 of the donors, most TCR beta V segments were observed in productive rearrangements about 87% or about 30% of the time, broadly matching IMGT annotations. In this cohort, only TCR beta chains were sequenced, and detectable features were limited by the absence of alpha or paired-chain data. Correlated functional status among segregating V segments might reflect linkage disequilibrium, but an unknown experimental factor could not be ruled out. While some public TCRs were present in many individuals, most TCR sequences turned up only very rarely across donors. Immune exposure information for the cohort was limited to CMV serostatus. Because counts were too low, approximately 18 rarely observed V segments, including chromosome 9 orphons, were excluded from the earlier analysis of under 650 of the donors. A further reported finding was that TCR beta sequences accurately predicted the HLA-A and HLA-B alleles for most subjects in the first cohort. A later analysis found that TCR association rates varied across HLA loci, with DRB1 alleles showing the most associated TCRs and HLA-C alleles the fewest. Because HLA typing was unavailable for some donors at each locus, only the typed subset was used in association tests. The 87-base-pair reads could not distinguish some IMGT-functional V segments, including TRBV6-2 and TRBV6-3, so those segments were excluded. A later analysis associated 16,951 TCR beta sequences with specific HLA alleles at a false discovery rate of 0.05. An association between a missense DCLRE1C variant and V-gene and J-gene trimming of TCR beta chains was found in a later genetic analysis and replicated in an independent cohort. In a later genetic analysis, fewer N-insertions in productive TCRs were reported among donors in an Asian-associated ancestry cluster than the 666-donor mean. Presence/absence analyses assumed roughly uniform sequencing depth across donors, an assumption that may not hold.

Libraries were made using the immunoSEQ multiplex PCR assay. A mixture of 60 forward primers for TCR Vbeta segments and 13 reverse primers for TCR Jbeta segments was used in the multiplex PCR. Amplification of the CDR3 region of rearranged TCR beta genes was performed with a multiplex PCR assay on genomic DNA. On the Illumina HiSeq System, the amplified TCR beta libraries were sequenced as 87-base-pair reads. The authors' pipeline ran thus. A later analysis tallied around 87 million unique TCR beta chains across the 666 repertoires, and some 10 million of those chains were shared by two or more donors. Raw reads were error-corrected and collapsed into unique sequences by a nearest-neighbor algorithm in which closely related sequences were merged to remove PCR and sequencing errors. To assign V, D and J gene segments, CDR3 sequences were aligned to IMGT reference sequences. Each retained sequence needed at least a six-nucleotide match to both a V gene segment and a J gene segment. A rearrangement counted as productive if the CDR3 had no stop codons and remained in frame with V and J, and every other rearrangement counted as non-productive. CDR3 was defined according to IMGT convention as the region running from the second conserved V-encoded cysteine to the conserved J-encoded phenylalanine. In an earlier analysis of around 600 of the donors, sequences lacking an unambiguous match to a single V gene segment were excluded. In an earlier analysis of roughly 500 of the donors, V segments were called functional above 56.7% productive rearrangements and were called segregating when the between-donor standard deviation exceeded 5%. A statistical classification framework was developed to diagnose cytomegalovirus status using the catalog of TCR beta chain sequences. V and J gene assignment, in a later analysis, came from comparing TCR nucleotide sequences with IMGT/GENE-DB human TR gene sequences. Using the TCRdist pipeline, a later analysis assigned CDR3 sequences along with most-parsimonious VDJ recombination scenarios. In a later analysis, every TCR beta chain was defined by the combination of its CDR3 amino acid sequence and its V-gene family, and reads without a unique V-gene family were dropped. As a way to deal with suspected cross-contamination and a sequencing artifact, a later analysis dropped under 600 nucleotide sequences that were highly shared and had low generation probability. For each public chain, a later analysis derived a clonal expansion index from normalized ranks of inferred template counts within each repertoire. A later analysis computed generation probabilities with a VDJ recombination model fitted to out-of-frame rearrangements, and checked the results against IGoR. In a later analysis, TCR-TCR, TCR-HLA and TCR-CMV co-occurrence was scored with hypergeometric tests, and a repertoire-size bias correction was applied to TCR pairs. False discovery rates were estimated in a later analysis by permuting HLA or CMV assignments 20 times. In a later analysis, co-occurring TCRs were grouped using DBSCAN, and TCRdist sequence similarity was added for clustering within HLA-allele-positive subsets. For co-occurrence clustering, repertoires with fewer than 30,000 or more than 120,000 public chains were excluded, along with a handful of repertoires with anomalous nucleotide sharing. Imported from immuneACCESS, the table was reduced by TCRdb to in-frame sequences with V and J called. These copies leave out some clones; in studies compared against another copy, an unresolved V gene accounts for under half, and the cause of the remainder is not known. Clone size and the V and J calls come from that table; the DNA yielded D and trimming. This sample holds about 120,000 clones; around 10% were observed only once. The ten biggest clones cover 3% of the sample.

V is pared back by 5 bases and J by 4 bases, with 17 bases lying between the germline termini. Sequences SGHAT (CDR1) and FQNNGV (CDR2) are obtained from the germline V gene. From the cysteine through the phenylalanine, the CDR3 covers 15 amino acids. Only the CDR3 portion is preserved as DNA: 45 bases, with reading frame beginning at the first base. Comments on this clone: It lacks a known antigen. Base qualities are not recorded, but no much larger clone differs from it by a single base.

In total, more than 500 healthy bone marrow donors made up the cohort. All cohort members were sampled while nominally healthy, although unrecorded immune exposures were likely present. The donor tested CMV seronegative and was one of the 352 seronegative cohort members. A peripheral blood sample was provided by each donor, and peripheral blood mononuclear cells were used for TCR beta sequencing. Genomic DNA was extracted from the blood cell samples with the Qiagen DNeasy Blood Extraction Kit. This chain is built from TRBV11-2 and TRBJ1-2; TRBD1 could be the D gene, as 5 bases match. This TCR came from a man younger than 40 in good health and CMV-seronegative. What was sequenced was PBMCs. The CDR3 protein is CASSPSGGGSYGYTF. The sequenced DNA is TGTGCCAGCAGCCCCTCGGGGGGAGGAAGCTATGGCTACACCTTC.